This T cell receptor (beta chain) stems from a study of breast tumors, draining lymph nodes, adjacent tissues. This clonotype came up many times. Its antigen remains unknown. Trimming removed 6 bases at V and 1 base at J, with 12 bases between. The germline V gene has CDR1 SQVTM and CDR2 ANQGSEA. This CDR3 is 13 amino acids long. Each CDR3 protein gets one entry after TCRdb re-called the multiplex PCR reads with MiXCR. The sample carries approximately 45,000 distinct CDR3 sequences, 23% recorded once. Study-level results: Findings are consistent with lymph node origin and intratumoral expansion of most tumor T cells. The lymph node origin of tumor T cells was framed as consistent with a hypothesis, not demonstrated. Tumor and nontumor repertoires were significantly more similar in luminal-like than in basal-like breast cancer. Compared with lymph nodes, tumors were less diverse; compared with nontumor tissue, more.

The receptor was derived from a female donor with breast cancer. Some clones in this sample may be carry-over from other donors' samples. The chain joins TRBV29-1 to TRBJ2-5, with TRBD1 as a possible D gene (6 bases). Sequenced: breast tumor tissue. DNA for the CDR3: TGCAGCGTCGCCGGGACACCCCAAGAGACCCAGTACTTC. It translates to CSVAGTPQETQYF. The variable domain in full, completed from reference TRBV29-1 and TRBJ2-5, reads SAVISQKPSRDICQRGTSLTIQCQVDSQVTMMFWYRQQPGQSLTLIATANQGSEATYESGFVIDKFPISRPNLTFSTLTVSNMSPEDSSIYLCSVAGTPQETQYFGPGTRLLVL.